These 21 T cell receptor beta chains were all obtained from the same sample, sequenced in a study of technical replicates of blood from several donors (TCRdb year 2017). The library was obtained by the immunoSEQ multiplex PCR assay. TCRdb stores this immuneACCESS table with in-frame sequences only. Part of the clones is absent; in the studies checked, under half of the shortfall reflects unresolved V genes, and no reason is known for the rest. The sample data list 55,000 to 60,000 clones, and around 93% of these were observed just once. 4.2% of the sample rests with the top ten. The sample taken for sequencing was PBMCs. All receptors derive from a human donor in good health. Some clones in this sample may be carry-over from other donors' samples.

This rearrangement joins TRBV9 to TRBJ1-3; D gene uncertain. Trimming removed 3 bases from V and 4 bases from J, with 14 bases in between. Looked up from germline, CDR1 is SGDLS and CDR2 is YYNGEE. The CDR3 extends over 15 amino acids. As DNA, the CDR3 is TGTGCCAGCAGCGAATCCGGGGTACGAGGAAACACCATATATTTT. This gives the protein CASSESGVRGNTIYF.

This rearrangement joins TRBV13 to TRBJ2-7, with a tentative D call TRBD2 (6 bases). V was trimmed by 2 bases and J by 6 bases, leaving 14 bases between them. The CDR3 consists of 14 residues. CDR1 and CDR2 from the germline V gene are PRHDT and FYEKMQ (reference sequence). The CDR3 region is CASSLSSGPSEQYF. For the CDR3, the DNA is TGTGCCAGCAGCTTAAGCAGCGGGCCTAGCGAGCAGTACTTC.

CDR3 loop: CASSLVGGIDQHF. Written as DNA, the CDR3 is TGTGCCAGCAGCTTAGTGGGGGGAATAGACCAGCATTTT. The V call is TRBV7-9, the J call TRBJ1-5; tentative D call: TRBD1 (5 bases). The CDR3 has 13 amino acids. CDR1 is SEHNR and CDR2 is FQNEAQ in the germline V gene (reference sequence). The V and J ends lost 1 base and 12 bases respectively, with 13 bases between them.

The chain carries TRBV5-1 and TRBJ2-5, with D perhaps TRBD2 (5 bases). Looked up from germline, CDR1 is SGHRS and CDR2 is YFSETQ. V gave up 0 bases and J gave up 3 bases, with 9 bases separating them. The CDR3 spans 14 residues. CDR3 protein: CASSLERQEETQYF. For the CDR3, the DNA is TGCGCCAGCAGCTTGGAGCGGCAGGAAGAGACCCAGTACTTC.

CDR3 nucleotides: TGCAGCGTTCCAGCGTTCAATGAGCAGTTCTTC. It encodes CSVPAFNEQFF. The rearrangement uses TRBV29-1 and TRBJ2-1; D is unresolved. This CDR3 has 11 residues. V dropped 5 bases and J dropped 6 bases, with 8 bases sitting between them. Looked up from germline, CDR1 is SQVTM and CDR2 is ANQGSEA.

This chain links TRBV29-1 with TRBJ1-1, with D unresolved. From germline, CDR1 is SQVTM and CDR2 ANQGSEA. Trimming removed 7 bases from V and 3 bases from J, with 18 bases in between. The CDR3 runs 14 residues. Here the CDR3 DNA reads TGCAGCGCCGCCCTGGCGTGGGAGGACACTGAAGCTTTCTTT. This encodes CSAALAWEDTEAFF.

The CDR3 protein is CSVELGQGYGYTF. Here the CDR3 DNA reads TGCAGCGTTGAATTGGGACAGGGATATGGCTACACCTTC. The chain employs TRBV29-1 and TRBJ1-2; 9 nucleotides agree with TRBD1. Trimming cost V 2 bases and J 5 bases; bases outside gene matches: 3. The germline V gene has CDR1 SQVTM and CDR2 ANQGSEA. The CDR3 sequence is 13 residues long.

The gene calls are TRBV9 and TRBJ1-1; 9 nucleotides agree with TRBD1. Germline CDR1 is SGDLS and CDR2 is YYNGEE. Trimming removed 4 bases from V and 5 bases from J; junction bases left unmatched: 15. There are 17 residues in the CDR3. CDR3 amino acids: CASSPTGDRGRWTEAFF. The CDR3 DNA follows: TGTGCCAGCAGCCCAACGGGCGACAGGGGGAGGTGGACTGAAGCTTTCTTT.

The chain couples TRBV18 to TRBJ2-3, with 7 nucleotides matching TRBD1. Trimming cost V 6 bases and J 6 bases; bases outside gene matches: 3. Looked up from germline, CDR1 is KGHSH and CDR2 is LQKENI. The CDR3 length is 12 residues. CDR3 sequence: CASSPTGDTQYF. In nucleotides, the CDR3 is TGTGCCAGCTCCCCGACAGGGGATACGCAGTATTTT.

The chain couples TRBV5-1 to TRBJ2-7; 7 bases are a match to TRBD2. Germline V lookup: CDR1 SGHRS, CDR2 YFSETQ. There are 14 residues in the CDR3. With V trimmed by 6 bases and J by 0 bases, 6 bases remained unmatched. CDR3 sequence: CASKPSGTSYEQYF. The CDR3 DNA reads TGCGCCAGCAAACCTAGCGGAACCTCCTACGAGCAGTACTTC.

The V gene is TRBV7-9, the J gene TRBJ2-5; D possibly corresponds to TRBD1 (5 bases). Germline V gene data show CDR1 as SEHNR and CDR2 as FQNEAQ (reference sequence). V lost 0 bases, J lost 1 base, and 9 bases lay in between. CDR3 length: 15 amino acids. Here the CDR3 DNA reads TGTGCCAGCAGCTTAGCGCTGACAGCCCAAGAGACCCAGTACTTC. It encodes CASSLALTAQETQYF. The full variable domain, with the rest looked up from reference TRBV7-9 and TRBJ2-5, is DTGVSQNPRHKITKRGQNVTFRCDPISEHNRLYWYRQTLGQGPEFLTYFQNEAQLEKSRLLSDRFSAERPKGSFSTLEIQRTEQGDSAMYLCASSLALTAQETQYFGPGTRLLVL.

Here the CDR3 reads CASSLAGTGRTDTQYF. CDR3 bases: TGCGCCAGCAGCTTGGCCGGAACAGGACGCACAGATACGCAGTATTTT. The J gene is TRBJ2-3, the V gene TRBV5-1, with D perhaps matching TRBD1 (5 bases). Per germline, CDR1 SGHRS and CDR2 YFSETQ. V lost 0 bases and J lost 1, with 12 bases in between. This CDR3 spans 16 amino acids.

This clone was seen once. The chain joins TRBV7-8 to TRBJ1-6, with 7 bases aligning to TRBD1. V was clipped by 6 bases and J by 8 bases; unmatched bases: 7. The germline V gene has CDR1 SGHVS and CDR2 FQNEAQ. There are 14 residues in the CDR3. CDR3 sequence reads: CASRQGRSDSPLHF. DNA of the CDR3: TGTGCCAGCAGACAGGGGAGGTCGGATTCACCCCTCCACTTT.

The chain carries TRBV9 and TRBJ2-1, with 12 bases aligning to TRBD2. The CDR3 length is 19 residues. Germline values: CDR1 SGDLS, CDR2 YYNGEE. V lost 0 bases, J lost 7 bases, and 14 bases stayed unmatched. The CDR3 nucleotides are TGTGCCAGCAGCGTAGGCCTGACTAGCGGGAGCTATTCTAGGAATGAGCAGTTCTTC. This codes for CASSVGLTSGSYSRNEQFF.

This rearrangement joins TRBV12-5 to TRBJ2-7; 9 nucleotides line up with TRBD2. The CDR3 loop spans 13 amino acids. V lost 5 bases, J lost 2 bases, and 1 base stayed unmatched. Per germline, CDR1 LGHNT and CDR2 FRNRAP. CDR3 sequence (DNA): TGTGCTAGTGGTCCTAGCGGGACCTACGAGCAGTACTTC. Residues: CASGPSGTYEQYF.

The chain carries TRBV4-2 and TRBJ2-3; TRBD2 matches at 7 bases. Trimming at V came to 3 bases and at J to 3 bases, leaving 9 bases not matched to a gene. Germline V CDR1 and CDR2: LGHNA, YNFKEQ. CDR3 length: 16 amino acids. CDR3 sequence (DNA): TGTGCCAGCAGCCACGCCGGACTAGAAAGGACAGATACGCAGTATTTT. The encoded protein is CASSHAGLERTDTQYF.

This chain links TRBV7-8 with TRBJ1-4; 7 bases line up with TRBD1. The CDR3 is made up of 19 amino acids. Germline V gene lookup returns CDR1 SGHVS and CDR2 FQNEAQ. Trimming took 0 bases from V and 6 from J; bases not matched to a gene: 16. CDR3 sequence reads: CASSLASRGVGPRHEKLFF. DNA for the CDR3: TGTGCCAGCAGCTTAGCTAGCAGGGGGGTAGGCCCTAGACATGAAAAACTGTTTTTT.

This clone is a singleton in its sample. This chain uses TRBV6-5 with TRBJ2-1, with D tentatively TRBD1 (7 bases). With 2 bases removed from V and 2 bases from J, the gap between germline ends came to 10 bases. Per the germline V gene, CDR1 is MNHEY and CDR2 is SVGAGI. This CDR3 is built from 15 residues. CDR3 sequence reads: CASSYQGGAYNEQFF. In DNA, the CDR3 is TGTGCCAGCAGTTACCAGGGGGGCGCCTACAATGAGCAGTTCTTC.

The CDR3 sequence: CASMPLAGYNEQFF. In DNA form, the CDR3 reads TGTGCCAGCATGCCACTTGCGGGTTACAATGAGCAGTTCTTC. The rearrangement joins TRBV2 to TRBJ2-1, with D possibly TRBD2 on 5 matching bases. This CDR3 is 14 amino acids long. V dropped 7 bases and J dropped 4 bases, with 14 bases sitting between them. Germline V gives CDR1 SNHLY, CDR2 FYNNEI.

The chain is built from TRBV10-2 and TRBJ1-5; D is ambiguous. This CDR3 is 14 amino acids long. Germline values: CDR1 WSHSY, CDR2 SAAADI. V was pared by 0 bases and J by 3 bases, with 6 bases between. The CDR3 DNA reads TGCGCCAGCAGTGAGTCGACTACCAATCAGCCCCAGCATTTT. This translates into CASSESTTNQPQHF.

J is TRBJ1-1 and V is TRBV7-9, with D unresolved. The V gene's germline CDR1 is SEHNR and CDR2 FQNEAQ (reference sequence). V was cut by 5 bases and J by 0 bases, with 13 bases left in between. The CDR3 has 15 amino acids. In DNA form, the CDR3 reads TGTGCCAGCAGCCCACCTGACTGGATGAACACTGAAGCTTTCTTT. It yields the protein CASSPPDWMNTEAFF.